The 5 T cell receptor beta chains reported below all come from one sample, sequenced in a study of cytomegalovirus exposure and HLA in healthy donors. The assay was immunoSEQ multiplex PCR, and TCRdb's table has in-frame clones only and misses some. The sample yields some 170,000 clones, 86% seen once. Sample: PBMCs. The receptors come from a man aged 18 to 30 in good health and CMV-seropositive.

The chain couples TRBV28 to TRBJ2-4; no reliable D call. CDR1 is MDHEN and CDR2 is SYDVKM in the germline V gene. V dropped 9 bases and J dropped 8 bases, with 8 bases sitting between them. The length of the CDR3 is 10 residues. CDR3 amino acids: CASKSDIQYF. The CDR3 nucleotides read TGTGCCAGTAAATCTGACATTCAGTACTTC.

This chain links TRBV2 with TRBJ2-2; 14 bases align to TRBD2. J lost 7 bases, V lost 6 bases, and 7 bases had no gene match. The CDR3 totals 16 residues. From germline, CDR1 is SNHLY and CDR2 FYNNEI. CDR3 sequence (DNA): TGTGCCAGCAGGCCGACTAGCGGGAGGGTTGTCGGGGAGCTGTTTTTT. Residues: CASRPTSGRVVGELFF. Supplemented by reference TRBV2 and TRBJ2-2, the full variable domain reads EPEVTQTPSHQVTQMGQEVILRCVPISNHLYFYWYRQILGQKVEFLVSFYNNEISEKSEIFDDQFSVERPDGSNFTLKIRSTKLEDSAMYFCASRPTSGRVVGELFFGEGSRLTVL.

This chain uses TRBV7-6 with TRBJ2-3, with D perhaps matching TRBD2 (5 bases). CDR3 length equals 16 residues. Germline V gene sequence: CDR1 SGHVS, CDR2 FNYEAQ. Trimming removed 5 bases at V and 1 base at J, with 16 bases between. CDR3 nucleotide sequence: TGTGCCAGCAGCGCGCCGGGATCCGAGGGCACAGATACGCAGTATTTT. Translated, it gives CASSAPGSEGTDTQYF.

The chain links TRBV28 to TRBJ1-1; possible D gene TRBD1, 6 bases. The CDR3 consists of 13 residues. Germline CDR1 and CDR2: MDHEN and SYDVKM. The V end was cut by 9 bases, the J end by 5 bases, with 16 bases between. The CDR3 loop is CASSTGSRTEAFF. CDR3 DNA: TGTGCCAGTTCTACAGGGAGTAGGACTGAAGCTTTCTTT. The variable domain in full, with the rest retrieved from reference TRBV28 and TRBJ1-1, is DVKVTQSSRYLVKRTGEKVFLECVQDMDHENMFWYRQDPGLGLRLIYFSYDVKMKEKGDIPEGYSVSREKKERFSLILESASTNQTSMYLCASSTGSRTEAFFGQGTRLTVV.

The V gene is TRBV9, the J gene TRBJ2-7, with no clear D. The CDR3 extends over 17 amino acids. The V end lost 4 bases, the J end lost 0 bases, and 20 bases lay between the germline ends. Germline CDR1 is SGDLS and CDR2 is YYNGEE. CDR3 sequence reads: CASSPVRDILSSYEQYF. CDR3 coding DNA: TGTGCCAGCAGCCCGGTTCGAGACATTCTGAGCTCCTACGAGCAGTACTTC.